The sequence of this T cell receptor (beta chain) was determined in a study of blood T cell repertoires in COVID-19. Study as a whole: Material from acute and convalescent COVID-19 was sourced from the United States, Italy and Spain.

The table came from immunoSEQ multiplex PCR; TCRdb's copy has only in-frame clones and leaves some out. The repertoire holds 65,000 or so clones, with roughly nine tenths as singletons. CDR3 length: 15 residues. Germline CDR1 is SEHNR and CDR2 is FQNEAQ (reference sequence). Trimming cost V 5 bases and J 7 bases, with 18 bases left between them. This chain joins TRBV7-9 and TRBJ2-1; a possible D gene is TRBD1 (6 bases). This sequence originates from a man aged 55 to 69 with acute or convalescent COVID-19. Sequencing input: peripheral blood. The CDR3 is CASSLVTGISNEQFF. As DNA, the CDR3 is TGTGCCAGCAGCCTAGTGACAGGTATCTCGAATGAGCAGTTCTTC.